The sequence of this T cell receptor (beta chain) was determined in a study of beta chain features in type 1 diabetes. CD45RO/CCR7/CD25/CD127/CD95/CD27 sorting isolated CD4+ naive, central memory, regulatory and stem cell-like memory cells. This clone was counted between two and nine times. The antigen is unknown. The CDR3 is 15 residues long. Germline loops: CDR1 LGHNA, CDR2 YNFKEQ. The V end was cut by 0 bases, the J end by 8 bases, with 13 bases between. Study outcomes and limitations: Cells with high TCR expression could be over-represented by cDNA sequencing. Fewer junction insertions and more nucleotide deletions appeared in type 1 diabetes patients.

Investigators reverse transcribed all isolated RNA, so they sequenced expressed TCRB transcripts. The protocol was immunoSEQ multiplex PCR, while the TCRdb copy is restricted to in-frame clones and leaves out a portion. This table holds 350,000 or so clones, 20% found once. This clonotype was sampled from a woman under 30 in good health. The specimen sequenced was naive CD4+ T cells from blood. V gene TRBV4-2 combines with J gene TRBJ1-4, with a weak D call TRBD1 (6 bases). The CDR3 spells CASSQDGGAGEKLFF. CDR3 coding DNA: TGTGCCAGCAGCCAAGACGGGGGGGCAGGGGAAAAACTGTTTTTT.